This T cell receptor beta chain derives from a study of Graves' ophthalmopathy and Graves' hyperthyroidism. General observations from the study: Progression of ophthalmopathy was predicted by the model with about 67% sensitivity and less than 85% specificity. Ophthalmopathy and stable hyperthyroidism were discriminated by a 13-signature model, with approximately 89% sensitivity and around 77% specificity.

This clonotype was seen a single time. The antigen is not known. RNA transcripts provided the template for amplifying TCR beta CDR3 regions. A first-round RT-PCR used HTBI primers, followed by a second-round multiplex PCR. Using its own MiXCR run on the multiplex PCR reads, TCRdb lists one record per CDR3 protein. The sample contains some 150,000 distinct CDR3 sequences, 39% of which appear only once. As diagnostic evidence, clinical symptoms, serum thyroxine, TRAb, thyroid ultrasound and orbital computed tomography were relied upon. PBMCs had their origin in fresh peripheral blood (roughly 11 ml). The CDR3 spans 15 residues. Germline-derived CDR1 and CDR2 are PRHDT and FYEKMQ (reference sequence). Between the trimmed V and J ends, which lost 1 base and 0 bases, there was a span of 7 bases.

Specimen: peripheral blood. This clonotype was obtained from a man aged 25-45 years with Graves' ophthalmopathy. The V gene is TRBV13, the J gene TRBJ2-1; D might be TRBD2 (5 bases). CDR3 coding DNA: TGTGCCAGCAGCTTAGTACGGGACTCCTACAATGAGCAGTTCTTC. Translated: CASSLVRDSYNEQFF.